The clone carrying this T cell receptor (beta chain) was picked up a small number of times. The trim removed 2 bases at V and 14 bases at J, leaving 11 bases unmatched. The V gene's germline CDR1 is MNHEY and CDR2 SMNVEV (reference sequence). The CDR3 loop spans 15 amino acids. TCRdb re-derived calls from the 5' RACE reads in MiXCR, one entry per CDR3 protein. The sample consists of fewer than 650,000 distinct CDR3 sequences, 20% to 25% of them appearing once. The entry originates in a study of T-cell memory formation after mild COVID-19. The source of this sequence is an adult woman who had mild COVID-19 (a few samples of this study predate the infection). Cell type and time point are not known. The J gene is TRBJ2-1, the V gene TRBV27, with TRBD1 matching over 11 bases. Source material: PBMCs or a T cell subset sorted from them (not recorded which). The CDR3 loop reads CASSLTIGQGAAEFF. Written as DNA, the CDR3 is TGTGCCAGCAGTTTAACGATTGGACAGGGGGCAGCGGAGTTCTTC.